This T cell receptor beta chain is from a study of blood T cell repertoires in COVID-19. The wider study: Acute and convalescent COVID-19 samples came from the United States, Italy and Spain. In each case, the material was cDNA or gDNA derived from T cells, B-cell-depleted T cells, or PBMCs.

The trim removed 0 bases at V and 7 bases at J, leaving 6 bases unmatched. Germline lookup yields CDR1 SGHTA and CDR2 FQGNSA. This CDR3 region has 15 residues. Original data processing: It was from reference gene primer amplification that nucleated cell counts were estimated. TCRdb keeps only in-frame clones here, not all; method: immunoSEQ multiplex PCR. That table supplies the V and J calls and clone size; D and trimming were determined from the DNA. Here the sample spans 65,000 to 95,000 clones, 85% being singletons. The chain has TRBV7-2 and TRBJ1-2; 9 nucleotides match TRBD1. The specimen sequenced was peripheral blood. This receptor was taken from a man aged 80 or over with active or convalescent COVID-19. CDR3 amino acids: CASSLAGTGFPGYTF. The DNA of the CDR3 is TGTGCCAGCAGCTTAGCCGGGACAGGGTTTCCTGGCTACACCTTC.